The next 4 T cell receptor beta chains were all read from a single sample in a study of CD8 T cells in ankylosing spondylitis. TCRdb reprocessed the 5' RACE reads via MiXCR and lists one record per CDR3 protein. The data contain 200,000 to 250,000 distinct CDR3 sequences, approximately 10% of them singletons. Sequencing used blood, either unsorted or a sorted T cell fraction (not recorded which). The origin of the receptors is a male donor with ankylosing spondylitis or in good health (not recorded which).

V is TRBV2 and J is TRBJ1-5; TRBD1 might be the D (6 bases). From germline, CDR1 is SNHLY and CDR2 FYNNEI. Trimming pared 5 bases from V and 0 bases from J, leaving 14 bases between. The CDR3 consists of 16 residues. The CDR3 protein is CASSQDRRNSNQPQHF. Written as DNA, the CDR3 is TGTGCCAGCAGTCAAGACAGGAGAAATAGCAATCAGCCCCAGCATTTT.

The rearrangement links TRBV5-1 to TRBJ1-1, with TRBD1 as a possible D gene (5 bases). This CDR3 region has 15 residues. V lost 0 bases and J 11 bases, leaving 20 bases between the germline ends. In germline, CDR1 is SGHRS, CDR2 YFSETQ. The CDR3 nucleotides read TGCGCCAGCAGCTTGGACCTTCGGGGGAGGACCGAGGCTTTCTTT. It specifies CASSLDLRGRTEAFF.

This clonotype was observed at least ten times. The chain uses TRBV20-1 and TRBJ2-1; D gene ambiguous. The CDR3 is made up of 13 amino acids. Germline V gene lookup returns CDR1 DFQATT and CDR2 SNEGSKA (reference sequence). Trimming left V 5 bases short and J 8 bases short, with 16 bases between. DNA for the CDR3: TGCAGTGCTGCCGAGGTGGGCCTCTATGAGCAGTTCTTC. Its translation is CSAAEVGLYEQFF.

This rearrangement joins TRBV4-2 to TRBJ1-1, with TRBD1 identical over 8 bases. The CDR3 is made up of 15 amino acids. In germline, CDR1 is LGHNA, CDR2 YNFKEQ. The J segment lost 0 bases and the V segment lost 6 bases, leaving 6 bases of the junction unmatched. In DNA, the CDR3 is TGTGCCAGCAGGACAGGGGTTTTTATGAACACTGAAGCTTTCTTT. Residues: CASRTGVFMNTEAFF.